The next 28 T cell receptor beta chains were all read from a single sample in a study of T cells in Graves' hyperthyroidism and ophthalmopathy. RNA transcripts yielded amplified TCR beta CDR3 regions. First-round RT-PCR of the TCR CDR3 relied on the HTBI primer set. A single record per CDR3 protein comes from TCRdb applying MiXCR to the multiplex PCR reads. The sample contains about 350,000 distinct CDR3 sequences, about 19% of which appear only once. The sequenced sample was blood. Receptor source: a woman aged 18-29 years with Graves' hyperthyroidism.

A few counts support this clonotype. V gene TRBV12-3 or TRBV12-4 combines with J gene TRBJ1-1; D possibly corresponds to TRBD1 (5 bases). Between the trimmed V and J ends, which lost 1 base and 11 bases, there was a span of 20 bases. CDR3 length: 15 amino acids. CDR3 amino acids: CASSLVLGGVLTAFF. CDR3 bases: TGTGCCAGCAGTTTAGTACTAGGAGGGGTCTTAACGGCTTTCTTT.

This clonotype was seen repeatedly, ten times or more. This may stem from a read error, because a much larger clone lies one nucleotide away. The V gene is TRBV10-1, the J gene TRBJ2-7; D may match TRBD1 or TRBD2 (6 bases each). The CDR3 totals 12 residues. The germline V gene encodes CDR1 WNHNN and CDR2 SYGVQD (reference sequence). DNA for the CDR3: TGCGCCAGCAACGACGGGGGCGCCGAGCAGCACTTC. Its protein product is CASNDGGAEQHF.

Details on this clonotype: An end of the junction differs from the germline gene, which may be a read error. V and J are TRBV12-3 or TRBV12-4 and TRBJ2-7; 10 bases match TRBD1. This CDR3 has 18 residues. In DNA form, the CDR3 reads TGTGCCAGCAGCCAACGTCTCGCCCCGGGACAGGGGATGTACGATCAGTACTTC. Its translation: CASSQRLAPGQGMYDQYF.

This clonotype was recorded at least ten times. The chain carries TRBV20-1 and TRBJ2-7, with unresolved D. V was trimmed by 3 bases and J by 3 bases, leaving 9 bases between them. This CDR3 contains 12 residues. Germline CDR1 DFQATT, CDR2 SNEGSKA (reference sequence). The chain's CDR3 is CSASPWGYEQYF. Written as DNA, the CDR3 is TGCAGTGCTAGTCCCTGGGGCTACGAGCAGTACTTC.

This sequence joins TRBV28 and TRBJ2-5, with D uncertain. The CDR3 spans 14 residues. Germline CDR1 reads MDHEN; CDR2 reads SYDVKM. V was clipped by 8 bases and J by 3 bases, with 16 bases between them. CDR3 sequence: CASGEPRSEETQYF. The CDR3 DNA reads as TGTGCCAGCGGGGAACCCCGGAGTGAAGAGACCCAGTACTTC.

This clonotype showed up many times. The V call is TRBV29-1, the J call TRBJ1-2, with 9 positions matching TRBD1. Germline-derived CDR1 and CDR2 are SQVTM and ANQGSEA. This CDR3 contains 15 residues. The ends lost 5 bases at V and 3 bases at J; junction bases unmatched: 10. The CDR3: CSVPGQGNVYYGYTF. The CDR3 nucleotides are TGCAGCGTTCCGGGACAGGGAAACGTCTACTATGGCTACACCTTC.

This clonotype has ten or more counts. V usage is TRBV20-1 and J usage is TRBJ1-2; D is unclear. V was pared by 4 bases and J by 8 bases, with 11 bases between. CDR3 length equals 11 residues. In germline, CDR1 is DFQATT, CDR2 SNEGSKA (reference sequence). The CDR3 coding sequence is TGCAGTGCTACGGACGGCCCGGGCTACACCTTC. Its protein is CSATDGPGYTF.

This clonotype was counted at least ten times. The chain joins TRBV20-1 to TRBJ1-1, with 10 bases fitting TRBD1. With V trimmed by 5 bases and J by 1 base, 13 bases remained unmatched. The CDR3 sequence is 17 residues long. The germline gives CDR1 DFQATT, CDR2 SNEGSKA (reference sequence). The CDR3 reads CSAGGDRGSIGNTEAFF. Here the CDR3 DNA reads TGCAGTGCTGGAGGGGACAGGGGTAGTATCGGGAACACTGAAGCTTTCTTT.

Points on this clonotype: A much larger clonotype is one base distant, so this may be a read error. The chain's CDR3 is CASSAGTQRELCF. CDR3 nucleotide sequence: TGTGCCAGCAGTGCAGGGACCCAAAGGGAGCTGTGTTTT. The chain couples TRBV2 to TRBJ2-2; D may be TRBD1 or TRBD2 (5 bases each). Per germline, CDR1 SNHLY and CDR2 FYNNEI. The CDR3 runs to 13 residues.

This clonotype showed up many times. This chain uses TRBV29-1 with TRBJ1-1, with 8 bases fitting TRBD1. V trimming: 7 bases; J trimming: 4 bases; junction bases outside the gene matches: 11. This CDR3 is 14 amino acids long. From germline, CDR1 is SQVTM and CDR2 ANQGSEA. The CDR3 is CSASSRQGFTEAFF. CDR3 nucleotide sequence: TGCAGCGCCTCGTCGCGACAGGGGTTCACTGAAGCTTTCTTT. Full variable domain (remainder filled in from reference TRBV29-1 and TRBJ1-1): SAVISQKPSRDICQRGTSLTIQCQVDSQVTMMFWYRQQPGQSLTLIATANQGSEATYESGFVIDKFPISRPNLTFSTLTVSNMSPEDSSIYLCSASSRQGFTEAFFGQGTRLTVV.

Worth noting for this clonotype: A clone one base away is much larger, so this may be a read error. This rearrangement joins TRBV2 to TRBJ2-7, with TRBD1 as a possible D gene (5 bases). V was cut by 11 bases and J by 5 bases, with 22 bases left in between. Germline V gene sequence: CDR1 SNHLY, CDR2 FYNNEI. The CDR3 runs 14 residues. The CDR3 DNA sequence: TGTGCCGTCACTGTTGGCAGGGATATCCACGAGCAGTACTTC. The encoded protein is CAVTVGRDIHEQYF. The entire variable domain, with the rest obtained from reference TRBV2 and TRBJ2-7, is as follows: EPEVTQTPSHQVTQMGQEVILRCVPISNHLYFYWYRQILGQKVEFLVSFYNNEISEKSEIFDDQFSVERPDGSNFTLKIRSTKLEDSAMYFCAVTVGRDIHEQYFGPGTRLTVT.

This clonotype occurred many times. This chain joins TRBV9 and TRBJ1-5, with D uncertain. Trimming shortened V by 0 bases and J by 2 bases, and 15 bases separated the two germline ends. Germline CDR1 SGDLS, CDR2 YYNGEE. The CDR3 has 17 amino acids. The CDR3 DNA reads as TGTGCCAGCAGCGTAGAGAGCCAGAGATCACGCAATCAGCCCCAGCATTTT. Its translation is CASSVESQRSRNQPQHF.

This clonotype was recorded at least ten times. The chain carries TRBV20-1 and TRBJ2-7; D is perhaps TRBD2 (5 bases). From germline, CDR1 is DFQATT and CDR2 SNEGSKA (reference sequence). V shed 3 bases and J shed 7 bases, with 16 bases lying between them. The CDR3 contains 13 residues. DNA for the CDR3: TGCAGTGCTAGGCAGGACTCAACGGGGGAGCAGTACTTC. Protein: CSARQDSTGEQYF.

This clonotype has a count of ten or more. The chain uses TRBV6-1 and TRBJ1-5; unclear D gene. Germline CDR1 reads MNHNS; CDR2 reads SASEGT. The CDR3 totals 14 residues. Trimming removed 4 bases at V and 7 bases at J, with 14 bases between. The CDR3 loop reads CASSGSTTGQPQHF. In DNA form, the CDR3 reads TGTGCCAGCAGTGGATCCACGACGGGGCAGCCCCAGCATTTT.

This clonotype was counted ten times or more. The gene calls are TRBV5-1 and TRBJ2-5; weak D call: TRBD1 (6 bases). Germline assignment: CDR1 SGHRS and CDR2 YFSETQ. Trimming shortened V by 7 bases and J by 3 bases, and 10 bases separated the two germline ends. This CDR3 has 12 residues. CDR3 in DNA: TGCGCCAGCGGGGACACGGAAGAGACCCAGTACTTC. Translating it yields CASGDTEETQYF.

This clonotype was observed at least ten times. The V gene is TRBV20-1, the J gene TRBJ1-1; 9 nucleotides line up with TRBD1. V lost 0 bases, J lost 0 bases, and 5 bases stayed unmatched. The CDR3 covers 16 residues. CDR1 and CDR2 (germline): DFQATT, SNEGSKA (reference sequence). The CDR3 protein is CSARDPRTGVNTEAFF. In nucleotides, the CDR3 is TGCAGTGCTAGAGATCCTCGGACAGGGGTGAACACTGAAGCTTTCTTT.

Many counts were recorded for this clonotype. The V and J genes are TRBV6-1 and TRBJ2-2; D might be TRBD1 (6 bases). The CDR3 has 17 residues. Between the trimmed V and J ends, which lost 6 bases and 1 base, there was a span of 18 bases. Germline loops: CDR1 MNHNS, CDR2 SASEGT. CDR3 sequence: CASSLYPTGVNTGELFF. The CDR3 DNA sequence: TGTGCCAGCAGCTTGTACCCGACAGGCGTGAACACCGGGGAGCTGTTTTTT.

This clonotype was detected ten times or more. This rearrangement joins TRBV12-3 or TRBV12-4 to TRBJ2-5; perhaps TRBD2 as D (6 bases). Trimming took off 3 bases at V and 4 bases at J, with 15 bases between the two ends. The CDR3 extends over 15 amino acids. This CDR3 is CASSFGGTRGETQYF. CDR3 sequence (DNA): TGTGCCAGCAGTTTCGGGGGAACGAGGGGAGAGACCCAGTACTTC.

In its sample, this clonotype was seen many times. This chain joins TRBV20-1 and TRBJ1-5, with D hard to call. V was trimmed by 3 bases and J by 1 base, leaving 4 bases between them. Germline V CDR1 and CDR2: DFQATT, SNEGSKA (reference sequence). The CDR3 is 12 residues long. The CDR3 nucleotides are TGCAGTGCTAGGCAGAGCAATCAGCCCCAGCATTTT. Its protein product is CSARQSNQPQHF.

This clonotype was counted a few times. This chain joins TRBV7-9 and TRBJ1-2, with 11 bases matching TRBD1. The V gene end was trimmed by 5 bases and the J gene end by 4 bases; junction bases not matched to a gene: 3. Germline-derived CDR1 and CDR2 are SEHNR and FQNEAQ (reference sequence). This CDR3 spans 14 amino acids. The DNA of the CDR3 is TGTGCCAGCAGCCGGACAGGGGGCGGCTATGGCTACACCTTC. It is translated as CASSRTGGGYGYTF.

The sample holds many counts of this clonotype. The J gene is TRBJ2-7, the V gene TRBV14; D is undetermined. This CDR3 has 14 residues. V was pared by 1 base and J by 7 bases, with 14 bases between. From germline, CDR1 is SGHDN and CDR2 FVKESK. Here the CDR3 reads CASSQVTGVWEQYF. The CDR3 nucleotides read TGTGCCAGCAGCCAAGTGACTGGAGTCTGGGAGCAGTACTTC. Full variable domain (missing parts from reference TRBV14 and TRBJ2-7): EAGVTQFPSHSVIEKGQTVTLRCDPISGHDNLYWYRRVMGKEIKFLLHFVKESKQDESGMPNNRFLAERTGGTYSTLKVQPAELEDSGVYFCASSQVTGVWEQYFGPGTRLTVT.

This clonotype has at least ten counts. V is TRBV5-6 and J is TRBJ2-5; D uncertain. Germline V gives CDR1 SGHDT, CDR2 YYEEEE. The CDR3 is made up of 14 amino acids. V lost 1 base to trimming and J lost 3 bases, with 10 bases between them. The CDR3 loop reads CASSLLLAKETQYF. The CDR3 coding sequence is TGTGCCAGCAGCTTGTTATTAGCCAAAGAGACCCAGTACTTC.

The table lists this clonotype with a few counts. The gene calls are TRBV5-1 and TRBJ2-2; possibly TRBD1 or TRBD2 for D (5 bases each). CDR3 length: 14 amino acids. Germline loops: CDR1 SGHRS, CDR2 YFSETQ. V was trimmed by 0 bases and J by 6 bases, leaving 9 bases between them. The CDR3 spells CASSLDPGPGELFF. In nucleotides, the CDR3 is TGCGCCAGCAGCTTGGACCCGGGACCCGGGGAGCTGTTTTTT.

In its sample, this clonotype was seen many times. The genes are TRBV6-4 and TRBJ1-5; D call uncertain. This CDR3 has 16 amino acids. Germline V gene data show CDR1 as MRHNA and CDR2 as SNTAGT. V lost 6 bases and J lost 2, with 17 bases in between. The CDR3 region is CASSLDVGDGNQPQHF. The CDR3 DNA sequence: TGTGCCAGCAGCCTTGATGTAGGAGATGGCAATCAGCCCCAGCATTTT.

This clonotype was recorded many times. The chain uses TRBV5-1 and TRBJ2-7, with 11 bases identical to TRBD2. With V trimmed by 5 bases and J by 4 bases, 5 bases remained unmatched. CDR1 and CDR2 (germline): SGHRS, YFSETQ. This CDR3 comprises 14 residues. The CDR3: CASRGTSGVYEQYF. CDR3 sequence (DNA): TGCGCCAGCAGGGGGACTAGCGGTGTATACGAGCAGTACTTC.

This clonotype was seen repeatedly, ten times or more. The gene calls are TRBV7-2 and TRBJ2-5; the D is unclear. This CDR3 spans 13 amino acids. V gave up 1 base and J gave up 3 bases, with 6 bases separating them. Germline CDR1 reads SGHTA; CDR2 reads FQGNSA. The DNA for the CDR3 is TGTGCCAGCAGCTTAGAACTGAAAGAGACCCAGTACTTC. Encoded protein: CASSLELKETQYF.

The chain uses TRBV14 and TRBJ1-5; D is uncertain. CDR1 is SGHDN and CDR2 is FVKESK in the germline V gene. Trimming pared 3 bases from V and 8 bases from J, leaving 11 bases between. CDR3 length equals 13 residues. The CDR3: CASSQGVVEPQHF. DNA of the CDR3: TGTGCCAGCAGCCAGGGTGTGGTCGAGCCCCAGCATTTT.

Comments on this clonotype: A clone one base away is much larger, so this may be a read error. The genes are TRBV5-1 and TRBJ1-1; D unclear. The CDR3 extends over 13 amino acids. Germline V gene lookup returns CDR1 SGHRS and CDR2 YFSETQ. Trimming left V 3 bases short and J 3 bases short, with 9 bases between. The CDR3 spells CASSSLMDTEAFF. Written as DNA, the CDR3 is TGCGCCAGCAGCTCCTTAATGGACACTGAAGCTTTCTTT. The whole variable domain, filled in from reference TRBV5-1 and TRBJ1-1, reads KAGVTQTPRYLIKTRGQQVTLSCSPISGHRSVSWYQQTPGQGLQFLFEYFSETQRNKGNFPGRFSGRQFSNSRSEMNVSTLELGDSALYLCASSSLMDTEAFFGQGTRLTVV.